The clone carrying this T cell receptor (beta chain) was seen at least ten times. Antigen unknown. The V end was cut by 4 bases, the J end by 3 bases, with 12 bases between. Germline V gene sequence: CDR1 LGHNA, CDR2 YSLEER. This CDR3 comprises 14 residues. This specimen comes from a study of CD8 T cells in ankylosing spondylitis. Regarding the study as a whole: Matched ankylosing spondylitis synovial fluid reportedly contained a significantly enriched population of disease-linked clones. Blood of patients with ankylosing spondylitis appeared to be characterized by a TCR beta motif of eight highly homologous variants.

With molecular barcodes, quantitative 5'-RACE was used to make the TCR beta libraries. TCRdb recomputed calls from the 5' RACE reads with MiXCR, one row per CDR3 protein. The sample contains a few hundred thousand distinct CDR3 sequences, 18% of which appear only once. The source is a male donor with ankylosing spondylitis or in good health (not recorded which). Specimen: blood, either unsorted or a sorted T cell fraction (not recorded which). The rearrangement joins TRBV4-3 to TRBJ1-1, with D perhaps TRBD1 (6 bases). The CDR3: CASSPGGADTEAFF. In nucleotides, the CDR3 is TGCGCCAGCAGCCCCGGGGGGGCGGACACTGAAGCTTTCTTT.